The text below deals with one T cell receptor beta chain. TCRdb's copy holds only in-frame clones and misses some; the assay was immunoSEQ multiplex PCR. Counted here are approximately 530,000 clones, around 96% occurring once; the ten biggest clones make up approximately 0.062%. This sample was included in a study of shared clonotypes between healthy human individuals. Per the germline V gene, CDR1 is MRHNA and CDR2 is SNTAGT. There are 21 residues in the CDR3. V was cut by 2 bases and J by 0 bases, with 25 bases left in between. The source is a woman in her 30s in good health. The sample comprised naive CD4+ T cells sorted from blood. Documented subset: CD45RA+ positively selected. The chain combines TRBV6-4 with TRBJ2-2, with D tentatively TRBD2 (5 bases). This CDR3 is CASSDAAEGTSGLTNTGELFF. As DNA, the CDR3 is TGTGCCAGCAGTGACGCAGCCGAGGGAACCTCAGGCCTCACGAACACCGGGGAGCTGTTTTTT.